Listed below are T cell receptor beta chains from one sample, sequenced in a study of blood T cell repertoires in COVID-19. The method was immunoSEQ multiplex PCR; TCRdb's version includes in-frame clones alone and lacks a portion of them. The table has about 55,000 clones, approximately 90% seen once. The sequenced sample consisted of peripheral blood. Source of these receptors: a man in his fifties or sixties with acute or convalescent COVID-19. CDR3s include the opening cysteine and the closing phenylalanine or tryptophan. D genes are given only for firm matches. Expanded clones are given a class, and other clones once, few, many or no size at all.

clone_size j_call d_call v_call cdr3_nt cdr3_aa
- TRBJ2-7 TRBD2 TRBV7-2 TGTGCCAGCAGCTTAGAAGGCGGCGGGAGCTCCTACGAGCAGTACTTC CASSLEGGGSSYEQYF
- TRBJ2-1 TRBD2 TRBV2 TGTGCCAGCAGTGGCGGCGGGAGAGGTAATGAGCAGTTCTTC CASSGGGRGNEQFF
once TRBJ1-2 - TRBV12-5 TGTGCTAGTGGTCTAGAAAGGGGCGTGCGCTACACCTTC CASGLERGVRYTF
- TRBJ1-2 - TRBV15 TGTGCCACCAGCAGAGATAGCACTCATTCAGGGCGGGGAGGCTACACCTTC CATSRDSTHSGRGGYTF
- TRBJ2-1 - TRBV6-2/TRBV6-3 TGTGCCAGCAGTTATAAGGAGGGTGTTGCGCAGTTCTTC CASSYKEGVAQFF
- TRBJ1-2 TRBD1 TRBV14 TGTGCCAGCAGCCAAACGGGACAGCTTTTTTTAGGGGGCTACACCTTC CASSQTGQLFLGGYTF
- TRBJ2-1 TRBD1 TRBV9 TGTGCCAGCACCGGACAGGGGGCGCCCCTTTCGCAGTTCTTC CASTGQGAPLSQFF
- TRBJ1-1 TRBD1 TRBV6-5 TGTGCCAGCATCCCACAGGGGGCCGGCACTGAAGCTTTCTTT CASIPQGAGTEAFF
- TRBJ1-4 - TRBV7-9 TGTGCCAGCAGCCTCCCCGGAGGGGGGGCAACTAATGAAAAACTGTTTTTT CASSLPGGGATNEKLFF
once TRBJ1-1 - TRBV10-3 TGTGCCATCAGTGAGTCGATCACAGTCCAATACACTGAAGCTTTCTTT CAISESITVQYTEAFF
- TRBJ1-2 - TRBV24-1 TGTGCCACCAGTGATCGCAGGGGAGATAACTATGGCTACACCTTC CATSDRRGDNYGYTF
- TRBJ2-3 - TRBV28 TGTGCCAGCAGTTTTTCCTCCGAGAGTCAAGATACGCAGTATTTT CASSFSSESQDTQYF
- TRBJ2-2 - TRBV3-1/TRBV3-2 TGTGCCAGCAGCCAGGGGACTCCCGTCCGGGAGCTGTTTTTT CASSQGTPVRELFF
- TRBJ1-2 TRBD1 TRBV28 TGTGCCAGCGGACAGGGGGCGCTTAACTATGGCTACACCTTC CASGQGALNYGYTF
- TRBJ1-1 - TRBV28 TGTGCCAGCAGTGCCCCCCAGTCGATGAACACTGAAGCTTTCTTT CASSAPQSMNTEAFF
- TRBJ1-4 - TRBV19 TGTGCCAGTAGCCCCGGAGGCGGCGAAAAACTGTTTTTT CASSPGGGEKLFF
- TRBJ2-1 - TRBV6-1 TGTGCCAGCAGTGAAAGGACTACCTACAATGAGCAGTTCTTC CASSERTTYNEQFF
- TRBJ2-1 - TRBV6-5 TGTGCCAGCAGTTACGGCTATGAGCAGTTCTTC CASSYGYEQFF
- TRBJ2-3 - TRBV11-2 TGTGCCAGCAGCCTACGGAGTACGGGTTCTGCAGATACGCAGTATTTT CASSLRSTGSADTQYF
- TRBJ1-1 TRBD1 TRBV30 TGTGCCTGGAGTGGTGACAGGGGCACTGAAGCTTTCTTT CAWSGDRGTEAFF
once TRBJ2-7 TRBD1 TRBV5-1 TGCGCCAGCAGCTTCGAATTCGGGACAGGGGCCTACGAGCAGTACTTC CASSFEFGTGAYEQYF
- TRBJ1-4 TRBD1 TRBV2 TGTGCCAGCAGTTCAGCCCCTTGGGACAGTAATGAAAAACTGTTTTTT CASSSAPWDSNEKLFF
- TRBJ1-6 - TRBV5-8 TGTGCCAGCAGCTTGGTAGGGGCCGGATCACCCCTCCACTTT CASSLVGAGSPLHF
- TRBJ2-1 TRBD1 TRBV3-1/TRBV3-2 TGTGCCAGCAGCAAAGGGGGCGGCCACAATGAGCAGTTCTTC CASSKGGGHNEQFF
- TRBJ1-2 - TRBV18 TGTGCCAGCTCACAGAACAGGAACTATGGCTACACCTTC CASSQNRNYGYTF
- TRBJ2-7 - TRBV25-1 TGTGCCAGCAGTCGGGGACACCAAACATGGGGAGAGCAGTACTTC CASSRGHQTWGEQYF
- TRBJ2-7 - TRBV7-9 TGTGCCAGCAGCTTAGCAGCAGGGAAGGACTACGAGCAGTACTTC CASSLAAGKDYEQYF
- TRBJ2-5 TRBD2 TRBV4-3 TGCGCCAGCAGCCTCAGGGAGGGGGAGACCCAGTACTTC CASSLREGETQYF
- TRBJ1-2 TRBD1 TRBV30 TGTGCCTGGAGCGGAAACAGGGGAGGCTATGGCTACACCTTC CAWSGNRGGYGYTF
- TRBJ2-5 TRBD2 TRBV19 TGTGCCAGTAGTAGAGGACTAGCTCTCCAAGAGACCCAGTACTTC CASSRGLALQETQYF
- TRBJ1-4 TRBD1 TRBV27 TGTGCCAGCAGTTTGTGGCAGGGGGCGAATGAAAAACTGTTTTTT CASSLWQGANEKLFF
- TRBJ1-6 TRBD1 TRBV9 TGTGCCAGCAGCGGTCAAGGGGGCCTCGTAGAGAATTCACCCCTCCACTTT CASSGQGGLVENSPLHF
- TRBJ2-2 - TRBV28 TGTGCCAGCAGTTTAGCGGGGACTCCCCCCGGGGAGCTGTTTTTT CASSLAGTPPGELFF
- TRBJ2-3 TRBD2 TRBV5-6 TGTGCCAGCAGCCAGTTAGTTACTAGCGGAGGGCCCACAGATACGCAGTATTTT CASSQLVTSGGPTDTQYF
- TRBJ2-3 TRBD2 TRBV28 TGTGCCAGCTCCCCAGGGACTAGTTTGTATTTT CASSPGTSLYF
- TRBJ1-6 - TRBV7-3 TGTGCCCTTCGGGGGTATTCACCCCTCCACTTT CALRGYSPLHF
- TRBJ2-2 - TRBV3-1/TRBV3-2 TGTGCCAGCAGCCAAGATCTAGCGAACACCGGGGAGCTGTTTTTT CASSQDLANTGELFF
- TRBJ2-7 TRBD2 TRBV19 TGTGCCAGTAGTTTTGGACTAGCGGCTTACGAGCAGTACTTC CASSFGLAAYEQYF
- TRBJ2-4 - TRBV28 TGTGCCAGCAGTTTAGGCAGGCAAGTGTTCAAAAACATTCAGTACTTC CASSLGRQVFKNIQYF